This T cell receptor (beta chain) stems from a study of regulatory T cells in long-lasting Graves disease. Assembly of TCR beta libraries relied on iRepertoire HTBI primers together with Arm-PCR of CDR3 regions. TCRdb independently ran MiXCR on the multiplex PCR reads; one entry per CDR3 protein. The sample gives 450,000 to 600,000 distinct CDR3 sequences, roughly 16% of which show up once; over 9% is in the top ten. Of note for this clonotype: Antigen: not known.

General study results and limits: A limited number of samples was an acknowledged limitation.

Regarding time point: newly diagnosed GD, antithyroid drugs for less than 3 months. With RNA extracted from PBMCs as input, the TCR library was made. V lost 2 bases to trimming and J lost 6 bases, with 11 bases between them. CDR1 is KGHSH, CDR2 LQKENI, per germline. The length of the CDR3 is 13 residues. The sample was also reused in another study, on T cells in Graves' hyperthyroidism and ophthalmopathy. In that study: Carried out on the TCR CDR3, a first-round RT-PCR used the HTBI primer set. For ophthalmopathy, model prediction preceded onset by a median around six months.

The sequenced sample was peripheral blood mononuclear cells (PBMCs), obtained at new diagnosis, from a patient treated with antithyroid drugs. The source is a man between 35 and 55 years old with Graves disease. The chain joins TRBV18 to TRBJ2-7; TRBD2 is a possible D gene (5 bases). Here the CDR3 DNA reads TGTGCCAGCTCACCAATCCCCCGGGGCGAGCAGTACTTC. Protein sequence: CASSPIPRGEQYF.